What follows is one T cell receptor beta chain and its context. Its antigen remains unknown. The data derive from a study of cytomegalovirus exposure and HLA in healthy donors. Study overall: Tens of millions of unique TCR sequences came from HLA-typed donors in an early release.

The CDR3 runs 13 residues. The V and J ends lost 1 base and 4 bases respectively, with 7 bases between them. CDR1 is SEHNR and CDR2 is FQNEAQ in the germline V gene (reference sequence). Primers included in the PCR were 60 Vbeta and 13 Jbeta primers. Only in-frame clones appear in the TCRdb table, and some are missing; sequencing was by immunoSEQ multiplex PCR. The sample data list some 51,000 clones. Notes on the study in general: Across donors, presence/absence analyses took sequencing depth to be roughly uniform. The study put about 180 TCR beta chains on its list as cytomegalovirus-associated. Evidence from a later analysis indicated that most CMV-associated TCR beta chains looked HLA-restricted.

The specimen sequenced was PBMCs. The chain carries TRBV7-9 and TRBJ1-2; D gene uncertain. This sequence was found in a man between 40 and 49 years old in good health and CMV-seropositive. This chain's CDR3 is CASSLEEVYGYTF. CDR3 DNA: TGTGCCAGCAGCTTAGAGGAGGTCTATGGCTACACCTTC.